This entry describes one T cell receptor (beta chain). At the DNA level, this CDR3 is encoded by other sequences in the same sample as well. This sample was included in a study of shared clonotypes between healthy human individuals. Trimming removed 4 bases from V and 3 bases from J; junction bases left unmatched: 5. Germline CDR1 reads SGHRS; CDR2 reads YFSETQ. This CDR3 spans 14 amino acids. Authors' data handling: ImmunoSEQ output held junction-only sequences without quality scores, so filtering differed. Repertoires were generated with immunoSEQ multiplex PCR, while TCRdb's copy carries only in-frame clones and drops some. V, J and clone size reflect that table, while D and trimming were determined from the DNA. The table shows roughly 1,000,000 clones, with approximately 80% occurring only once.

The sample consisted of memory CD4+ T cells from PBMCs. Specified subset: CD45RA-negative fraction. The receptor's source is a man younger than 30 in good health. Some clones in this sample may be carry-over from other donors' samples. The chain uses TRBV5-1 and TRBJ2-7; 9 positions match TRBD2. In DNA form, the CDR3 reads TGCGCCAGCAGCCCAGGGACTAGCAGCTACGAGCAGTACTTC. Protein sequence: CASSPGTSSYEQYF.